This T cell receptor beta chain was captured by sequencing in a study of T cell clones after liver transplantation. Across the study: As an antigen-independent comparator, third-party-reactive TCRbeta sequences came from pre-transplant mixed lymphocyte reactions. At least one year of complete immunosuppression withdrawal without enzymes over twice normal defined tolerance. Study-level findings and limits: Rather than being deleted, graft donor-reactive T cells may have moved into the graft.

V lost 4 bases and J 8 bases, leaving 17 bases between the germline ends. CDR1 and CDR2 from the germline V gene are MGHRA and YSYEKL. This CDR3 region has 14 residues. The sample holds a few counts of this clone. The antigen is unknown. This table comes from immunoSEQ multiplex PCR, and its TCRdb copy is limited to in-frame clones, with some not included. The data contain 12,000 to 15,000 clones, around nine tenths of them singletons. The origin of this receptor is a human donor who received a liver transplant. The rearrangement uses TRBV4-1 and TRBJ1-2; D is undetermined. Sequences were derived from CD8+ T cells from blood, sampled before liver transplant. This CDR3 is CASSPWLSRRGYTF. CDR3 nucleotides: TGCGCCAGCAGCCCCTGGCTCTCGAGGCGCGGCTACACCTTC.